This section outlines one TCR beta chain sequence together with its context. This record comes from a study of blood T cell repertoires in COVID-19. In the study overall: Samples taken during acute and convalescent COVID-19 were collected in the United States, Italy and Spain. PBMCs, B-cell-depleted T cells, or T cells were the source of the cDNA or gDNA that made up the material.

The CDR3 loop spans 14 amino acids. J was trimmed by 3 bases and V by 4 bases; bases with no gene match: 0. Germline V CDR1 and CDR2: MGHDK, SYGVNS. Authors' processing steps: Reference gene primer amplification gave estimated nucleated cell counts. Profiled with immunoSEQ multiplex PCR; TCRdb holds only in-frame clones, not every one. The DNA gave D and trimming, while V, J and clone size come from that table. The repertoire consists of more than 150,000 clones, with around nine tenths occurring once and the leading ten covering about 0.96%. The source of this sequence is a woman aged 18 to 35 who had recovered from COVID-19. The chain carries TRBV25-1 and TRBJ2-2, with 9 bases identical to TRBD1. The sample taken for sequencing was peripheral blood. CDR3 nucleotide sequence: TGTGCCAGCAGTGGGACAGGGGACACCGGGGAGCTGTTTTTT. It specifies CASSGTGDTGELFF.